This TCR beta chain was profiled in a study of graft-versus-host responses after intestinal transplantation. Study as a whole: Those transplanted obtained multivisceral, liver-intestinal, or isolated intestinal grafts.

Assay: immunoSEQ multiplex PCR; the TCRdb copy retains only in-frame clones and omits some. The sample lists some 27,000 clones; more than 80% were seen once. The CDR3 is 14 amino acids. V trimming: 3 bases; J trimming: 3 bases; junction bases outside the gene matches: 4. Germline V lookup: CDR1 SGDLS, CDR2 YYNGEE. Here the sequenced sample was PBMCs, taken 18 days after transplant. The chain uses TRBV9 and TRBJ2-5; TRBD1 matches 8 bases. The TCR was taken from a human patient who received an intestinal transplant, so some T cells may come from the graft donor. The CDR3 loop is CASSADRVEETQYF. The CDR3 nucleotides read TGTGCCAGCAGCGCGGACAGGGTTGAAGAGACCCAGTACTTC.